These 11 T cell receptor beta chains originate from one sample sequenced in a study of Ad26.COV2.S vaccination and SARS-CoV-2 variants. The method was immunoSEQ multiplex PCR; TCRdb's version includes in-frame clones alone and lacks a portion of them. This table has about 180,000 clones, around 90% appearing once. The sequencing used peripheral blood, collected after recovery from COVID-19. These receptors were obtained from a human donor who had recovered from COVID-19.

V is TRBV5-5 and J is TRBJ2-5; 7 bases match TRBD1. TRBJ2-7 explains the end of the DNA better; the J call may be wrong. The CDR3 is 15 amino acids. Germline V gives CDR1 SGHKS, CDR2 YYEKEE (reference sequence). The CDR3 nucleotides are TGTGCCAGCAGCTTAGGACAGGCCGACTGGAACGAGCAGTACTTC. The encoded protein is CASSLGQADWNEQYF.

This rearrangement joins TRBV5-4 to TRBJ2-2, with a tentative D call TRBD2 (6 bases). Germline values: CDR1 SGHNT, CDR2 YYREEE (reference sequence). V was clipped by 3 bases and J by 6 bases, with 21 bases between them. The CDR3 loop spans 17 amino acids. CDR3 nucleotides: TGTGCCAGCAGCTCGTCAACCCGGGCGGGGATCGCCGGGGAGCTGTTTTTT. Translated: CASSSSTRAGIAGELFF. The entire variable domain, with the rest obtained from reference TRBV5-4 and TRBJ2-2, is as follows: ETGVTQSPTHLIKTRGQQVTLRCSSQSGHNTVSWYQQALGQGPQFIFQYYREEENGRGNFPPRFSGLQFPNYSSELNVNALELDDSALYLCASSSSTRAGIAGELFFGEGSRLTVL.

This chain uses TRBV11-2 with TRBJ2-3; TRBD2 matches 10 bases. CDR3 size: 15 residues. The junction had 5 bases not matched to a gene; V was cut back by 5 bases and J by 3 bases. Per germline, CDR1 SGHAT and CDR2 FQNNGV. DNA of the CDR3: TGTGCCAGCAGCACAGTGACTAGCGGGACAGATACGCAGTATTTT. Its translation: CASSTVTSGTDTQYF.

Here the CDR3 DNA reads TGTGCCTGGAACAGGGACAGGGGTAATCAGCCCCAGCATTTT. It specifies CAWNRDRGNQPQHF. The chain has TRBV30 and TRBJ1-5; 10 bases map to TRBD1. The V gene's germline CDR1 is GTSNPN and CDR2 SVGIG (reference sequence). The trim removed 4 bases at V and 4 bases at J, leaving 4 bases unmatched. The CDR3 totals 14 residues. The full variable domain, in which reference TRBV30 and TRBJ1-5 provide the parts outside the CDR3, is SQTIHQWPATLVQPVGSPLSLECTVEGTSNPNLYWYRQAAGRGLQLLFYSVGIGQISSEVPQNLSASRPQDRQFILSSKKLLLSDSGFYLCAWNRDRGNQPQHFGDGTRLSIL.

This chain joins TRBV5-6 and TRBJ2-3, with no clear D. V gave up 0 bases and J gave up 5 bases, with 4 bases separating them. Germline V gives CDR1 SGHDT, CDR2 YYEEEE. The CDR3 consists of 12 residues. The CDR3 DNA follows: TGTGCCAGCAGCTTGGCGGGAGATACGCAGTATTTT. This sequence encodes CASSLAGDTQYF. The full variable domain, completed using reference TRBV5-6 and TRBJ2-3, is DAGVTQSPTHLIKTRGQQVTLRCSPKSGHDTVSWYQQALGQGPQFIFQYYEEEERQRGNFPDRFSGHQFPNYSSELNVNALLLGDSALYLCASSLAGDTQYFGPGTRLTVL.

The rearrangement joins TRBV7-9 to TRBJ2-1; TRBD1 might be the D (6 bases). The V end was cut by 0 bases, the J end by 10 bases, with 19 bases between. Germline V CDR1 and CDR2: SEHNR, FQNEAQ (reference sequence). The CDR3 has 16 amino acids. The CDR3 loop reads CASSLAPAGAVREQFF. The CDR3 DNA reads TGTGCCAGCAGCTTAGCGCCGGCAGGGGCCGTCAGGGAGCAGTTCTTC.

The chain employs TRBV5-1 and TRBJ1-1, with 10 bases aligning to TRBD1. The germline V gene encodes CDR1 SGHRS and CDR2 YFSETQ. With V trimmed by 4 bases and J by 6 bases, 6 bases remained unmatched. This CDR3 has 14 residues. CDR3 bases: TGCGCCAGCAGCATGACCGGGACAGGGGCTGAAGCTTTCTTT. This translates into CASSMTGTGAEAFF.

The chain has TRBV30 and TRBJ2-5, with D perhaps TRBD2 (6 bases). The CDR3 is 12 amino acids. CDR1 and CDR2 from the germline V gene are GTSNPN and SVGIG (reference sequence). V was trimmed by 0 bases and J by 7 bases, leaving 9 bases between them. The CDR3 protein is CAWSVSGGTQYF. For the CDR3, the DNA is TGTGCCTGGAGTGTCTCCGGGGGGACCCAGTACTTC. The whole variable domain, filled in from reference TRBV30 and TRBJ2-5, reads SQTIHQWPATLVQPVGSPLSLECTVEGTSNPNLYWYRQAAGRGLQLLFYSVGIGQISSEVPQNLSASRPQDRQFILSSKKLLLSDSGFYLCAWSVSGGTQYFGPGTRLLVL.

The CDR3 loop is CASSSQGGNSLTYNEQFF. In nucleotides, the CDR3 is TGTGCCAGCAGCTCACAGGGGGGTAATAGCTTAACCTACAATGAGCAGTTCTTC. The chain links TRBV5-5 to TRBJ2-1; 8 nucleotides line up with TRBD1. Unmatched junction bases numbered 13, after V lost 3 bases and J lost 2 bases. The CDR3 has 18 residues. The germline V gene has CDR1 SGHKS and CDR2 YYEKEE (reference sequence).

V usage is TRBV29-1 and J usage is TRBJ2-1; 14 positions agree with TRBD2. Trimming took 7 bases from V and 11 from J; bases not matched to a gene: 4. Germline V gene data show CDR1 as SQVTM and CDR2 as ANQGSEA. The CDR3 has 12 residues. The CDR3, as DNA: TGCAGCGCTGGGACTAGCGGGAGTAAGCAGTTCTTC. Protein: CSAGTSGSKQFF.

CDR3 coding DNA: TGTGCCAGTAGTATAAGGCGGACGGGGAATGAAAAACTGTTTTTT. Encoded protein: CASSIRRTGNEKLFF. The gene calls are TRBV19 and TRBJ1-4; D is unresolved. V was shortened by 2 bases and J by 5 bases, with 12 bases between the two germline ends. The CDR3 consists of 15 residues. Germline loops: CDR1 LNHDA, CDR2 SQIVND (reference sequence).